This TCR beta chain emerged from a study of shared clonotypes between healthy human individuals (dated by TCRdb to the early 2020s). With respect to the entire study: Two women and a few men aged 18 to 49 years were included in the cohort. For each donor, CD4 naive and CD4 memory were each run on three plates, CD8 naive on two plates, and CD8 memory on one plate. To estimate repertoire size and how much clonotype sharing occurs between individuals, the study deeply sequenced the blood TCR repertoires of roughly 5 healthy adults. To increase sequencing depth and limit assay-specific biases, TCR repertoire library preparation and sequencing were carried out by different laboratories using diverse techniques. Between about 0.9 and 10 billion PBMCs per donor were obtained by leukapheresis.

Findings and caveats that apply to the study as a whole: Naive subsets generally had larger estimated clonotype richness than memory subsets did. When a few donors were compared, the shared fraction of clonotypes was about 5.2% for naive CD4, roughly 3.4% for naive CD8, about 2.4% for memory CD4, and less than 0.5% for memory CD8. Sampling was restricted to blood, and TCR repertoires in tissue are likely to differ from TCR repertoires in blood. Pairwise subsampling indicated that sequencing depth was expected to affect the degree of clonotype sharing among donors. Even with the large sequencing depth, rarefaction of the sorted-subset datasets indicated that sequencing was incomplete. Because the study included a small number of donors, the genetic and exposure-history diversity represented was limited. Compared with non-shared clonotypes, the clonotypes found in all four sorted-subset donors had higher generation probabilities.

Donors were healthy HIV-negative adults with no recently reported acute infections or vaccinations. Every donor was a Caucasian adult residing in Nashville, Tennessee, USA. Magnetic negative selection was used to enrich CD4+ T cells, after which naive cells were positively selected on CD45RA and the negative fraction became the memory subset. After blood collection by leukapheresis, PBMCs were isolated using Ficoll-Histopaque density gradient centrifugation and then cryopreserved in the vapor phase of liquid nitrogen. Analytical flow cytometry was used to check the purity and quantity of every magnetically sorted T cell population. From each sorted fraction, genomic DNA was isolated and quantified by UV absorbance on a Nanodrop 2000c. Worth noting for this clone: Its specific antigen is unknown. No much larger clonotype is one base removed from it; base qualities were not supplied.

Including the terminal cysteine and phenylalanine, the CDR3 comprises 14 residues. The only DNA kept is the CDR3, 42 bases in frame from the first base. V gives up 7 bases and J gives up 4 bases, and the segment between their germline ends measures 16 bases. Via the germline V gene, CDR1 is MNHEY and CDR2 SVGAGI. TCR CDR3 regions were amplified from genomic DNA by multiplex PCR using the deep immunoSEQ assay. Genomic DNA extracted from each cell subset was distributed evenly over all wells of several immunoSEQ 96-well plates, and each plate served as one replicate. Each replicate PCR for sorted subsets received 150 to 250 ng genomic DNA, equal to about 30,000 T cell genomes. Purified libraries were quantified with a Qubit 3.0 fluorometer, sized on a Bioanalyzer 2100, and re-quantified with the KAPA Library Quantification kit. Every immunoSEQ 96-well plate was sequenced on a separate single-read 150-cycle Illumina NextSeq 550 flow cell. Regarding the original processing steps: Because the immunoSEQ output held only junctional sequences and lacked quality scores, the filtering could not match the filtering applied to full-length reads. Sequences were annotated with PyIR, a Python wrapper for IgBLAST v1.9, and V/J genes and CDR3 were assigned using IMGT germline references. Reads were filtered out if the reads had weak V/J assignments (E-value above 1e-6), no CDR3, stop codons, out-of-frame junctions, or ambiguous translated residues. V3J clonotypes were defined as sequences sharing the same inferred V gene, J gene, and CDR3 amino acid sequence. Percentage overlap between repertoires was computed as shared unique clonotypes divided by the size of the smaller repertoire. Richness of each repertoire was evaluated using RTK rarefaction, the Chao1 estimator, and Recon v2.1 estimates of unobserved clonotypes. OLGA was used to compute generation probabilities for all TCRbeta clonotypes that the gDNA method yielded from a handful of donors. Here the immuneACCESS table is served through TCRdb, limited to in-frame sequences with V and J called. Missing clones are a known gap in these copies; in checked studies unresolved V genes cover under half, and the rest lacks a known reason. The V and J calls and clone size are taken from that table; D and trimming were inferred from the DNA. This sample holds millions of clones; 85% to 95% were observed only once. The top ten hold approximately 0.13% of the sample.

The specimen sequenced was naive CD4+ T cells sorted from blood. The cell subset or site tag for this specimen amounts to: CD45RA+ positively selected. The TCR originated in a man aged 18 to 29 in good health. The V and J segments used are TRBV6-5 and TRBJ1-1, with no reliable assignment of the D segment. The sequence in DNA is TGTGCCAGCACCATATCCCGGGAGGCCACTGAAGCTTTCTTT. Its protein product is CASTISREATEAFF.